The 21 T cell receptor beta chains reported below all come from one sample, sequenced in a study of blood T cell repertoires in COVID-19. Profiling relied on immunoSEQ multiplex PCR, and the TCRdb table lists in-frame clones only, not all of them. The repertoire has about 190,000 clones, 70% to 90% of them found once; the top ten carry 5% to 6.5%. Material for sequencing was peripheral blood. The receptors were sampled from a woman in her 70s with active or convalescent COVID-19.

The chain uses TRBV13 and TRBJ2-7, with 9 bases identical to TRBD2. The V gene's germline CDR1 is PRHDT and CDR2 FYEKMQ (reference sequence). The CDR3 runs to 13 residues. V lost 8 bases to trimming and J lost 5 bases; unmatched junction nucleotides: 7. CDR3 sequence reads: CASGSTSGNEQYF. The CDR3 nucleotides read TGTGCCAGCGGCTCGACTAGCGGAAACGAGCAGTACTTC.

This clone was seen only a few times. The rearrangement joins TRBV18 to TRBJ2-7; the match to TRBD1 covers 7 bases. Germline V gene lookup returns CDR1 KGHSH and CDR2 LQKENI. The V gene end was trimmed by 6 bases and the J gene end by 2 bases; junction bases not matched to a gene: 7. This CDR3 contains 14 residues. The CDR3 loop is CASSPMTGTYEQYF. CDR3 DNA sequence: TGTGCCAGCTCCCCTATGACAGGGACCTACGAGCAGTACTTC.

This sequence joins TRBV5-1 and TRBJ1-4; 10 bases map to TRBD1. J gave up 3 bases and V 0 bases, and 5 bases lay outside the gene matches. Germline V gene sequence: CDR1 SGHRS, CDR2 YFSETQ. This CDR3 region has 17 residues. The CDR3 loop reads CASSLVSGTGANEKLFF. CDR3 coding DNA: TGCGCCAGCAGCTTGGTCTCCGGGACAGGGGCTAATGAAAAACTGTTTTTT.

In its sample, this clone was seen many times. V is TRBV20-1 and J is TRBJ1-4; D perhaps matches TRBD1 (5 bases). The CDR3 covers 10 residues. Trimming removed 4 bases at V and 8 bases at J, with 5 bases between. CDR1 is DFQATT and CDR2 is SNEGSKA in the germline V gene (reference sequence). The CDR3 coding sequence is TGCAGTGCTACAGGGGAAAAACTGTTTTTT. It encodes CSATGEKLFF.

The gene calls are TRBV28 and TRBJ1-3; 8 positions agree with TRBD1. Trimming took 1 base from V and 3 from J; bases not matched to a gene: 5. The CDR3 sequence is 16 residues long. CDR1 is MDHEN, CDR2 SYDVKM, per germline. The CDR3 coding sequence is TGTGCCAGCAGTTTATACCCAGGGGGCGGTGGAAACACCATATATTTT. Protein sequence: CASSLYPGGGGNTIYF.

This chain uses TRBV5-5 with TRBJ1-6; possible D gene TRBD1, 5 bases. V was trimmed by 0 bases and J by 6 bases, leaving 10 bases between them. The CDR3 loop spans 15 amino acids. The germline gives CDR1 SGHKS, CDR2 YYEKEE (reference sequence). CDR3 sequence reads: CASSLEGQGNSPLHF. The CDR3 region has the DNA TGTGCCAGCAGCTTGGAGGGCCAGGGTAATTCACCCCTCCACTTT.

This clone was seen more than once but under ten times. The chain is built from TRBV5-4 and TRBJ2-5; 10 bases fit TRBD2. The trim removed 3 bases at V and 5 bases at J, leaving 7 bases unmatched. This CDR3 is built from 15 residues. Germline assignment: CDR1 SGHNT and CDR2 YYREEE (reference sequence). CDR3 in amino acids: CASSSTSGTGETQYF. The CDR3 region has the DNA TGTGCCAGCAGCTCCACTAGCGGGACGGGGGAGACCCAGTACTTC.

The V and J genes are TRBV7-2 and TRBJ1-1, with D possibly TRBD1 on 6 matching bases. This CDR3 is built from 13 residues. CDR1 and CDR2 (germline): SGHTA, FQGNSA. Trimming pared 5 bases from V and 3 bases from J, leaving 10 bases between. CDR3 sequence reads: CASSAQGYTEAFF. The CDR3, as DNA: TGTGCCAGCAGCGCCCAGGGGTACACTGAAGCTTTCTTT.

With regard to this clone: Within the sample, other DNA sequences also encode this same CDR3. This rearrangement joins TRBV5-1 to TRBJ2-7, with D tentatively TRBD2 (6 bases). V was pared by 3 bases and J by 0 bases, with 10 bases between. This CDR3 has 14 residues. From germline, CDR1 is SGHRS and CDR2 YFSETQ. The CDR3 bases are TGCGCCAGCAGCTCGTCCGGGAGCTCCTACGAGCAGTACTTC. Protein: CASSSSGSSYEQYF.

The chain combines TRBV6-5 with TRBJ2-3, with 8 positions matching TRBD2. CDR1 and CDR2 (germline): MNHEY, SVGAGI. The CDR3 has 13 amino acids. V was clipped by 10 bases and J by 3 bases; unmatched bases: 6. The CDR3 DNA follows: TGTGCCATTTCGACTAGCGTGACAGATACGCAGTATTTT. Translation gives CAISTSVTDTQYF.

This rearrangement joins TRBV12-3 or TRBV12-4 to TRBJ2-1, with a tentative D call TRBD2 (6 bases). The V and J ends lost 6 bases and 9 bases respectively, with 12 bases between them. This CDR3 region has 12 residues. CDR3 loop: CASSTSPREQFF. The CDR3 DNA reads TGTGCCAGCAGCACTAGCCCCCGTGAGCAGTTCTTC.

The chain uses TRBV5-1 and TRBJ2-6; the match to TRBD1 covers 8 bases. The CDR3 runs 17 residues. V shed 2 bases, J shed 4 bases, and the junction held 8 bases outside the gene matches. CDR1 and CDR2 from the germline V gene are SGHRS and YFSETQ. The CDR3 DNA reads TGCGCCAGCAGCTTAGGACAGGGAAGAATCGGGGCCAACGTCCTGACTTTC. Its translation is CASSLGQGRIGANVLTF.

V and J are TRBV30 and TRBJ1-3; D call uncertain. The CDR3 totals 13 residues. The germline gives CDR1 GTSNPN, CDR2 SVGIG (reference sequence). Trimming left V 4 bases short and J 2 bases short, with 9 bases between. The CDR3 loop is CAWIYIPGNTIYF. Here the CDR3 DNA reads TGTGCCTGGATCTATATACCTGGAAACACCATATATTTT.

The V gene is TRBV20-1, the J gene TRBJ2-7, with D uncertain. Germline V gene data show CDR1 as DFQATT and CDR2 as SNEGSKA (reference sequence). The CDR3 runs 11 residues. Trimming shortened V by 7 bases and J by 3 bases, and 10 bases separated the two germline ends. CDR3 coding DNA: TGCAGTGGCCCGCTCGGCTACGAGCAGTACTTC. As protein: CSGPLGYEQYF.

The chain links TRBV27 to TRBJ1-2, with D possibly matching TRBD1 (5 bases). CDR1 and CDR2 (germline): MNHEY, SMNVEV (reference sequence). This CDR3 has 13 residues. Trimming pared 2 bases from V and 8 bases from J, leaving 12 bases between. The CDR3 region is CASSLRDFGGYTF. In nucleotides, the CDR3 is TGTGCCAGCAGTTTAAGGGACTTTGGAGGCTACACCTTC.

This chain uses TRBV7-9 with TRBJ2-3; D perhaps matches TRBD2 (6 bases). Germline V CDR1 and CDR2: SEHNR, FQNEAQ (reference sequence). The CDR3 has 15 amino acids. Trimming pared 3 bases from V and 0 bases from J, leaving 10 bases between. CDR3 bases: TGTGCCAGCAGCTTCGGGACTGTTAGCACAGATACGCAGTATTTT. Protein: CASSFGTVSTDTQYF.

This chain connects TRBV7-2 to TRBJ2-3, with TRBD2 identical over 9 bases. The CDR3 totals 14 residues. Germline assignment: CDR1 SGHTA and CDR2 FQGNSA. V dropped 2 bases and J dropped 5; count of bases not matched to a gene: 2. As DNA, the CDR3 is TGTGCCAGCAGCTTACTAGCGGGACTAGATACGCAGTATTTT. It translates to CASSLLAGLDTQYF.

The rearrangement joins TRBV9 to TRBJ2-3; the D gene is possibly TRBD2 (5 bases). The CDR3 has 14 amino acids. Germline V lookup: CDR1 SGDLS, CDR2 YYNGEE. The V and J ends lost 8 bases and 3 bases respectively, with 16 bases between them. The CDR3 spells CASAPGRRTDTQYF. CDR3 DNA sequence: TGTGCCAGTGCTCCGGGTAGGAGGACAGATACGCAGTATTTT.

The genes are TRBV7-3 and TRBJ2-1; 11 nucleotides line up with TRBD2. Germline V gives CDR1 SGHTA, CDR2 FQGTGA. The V segment lost 1 base and the J segment 11 bases; nucleotides outside the gene matches: 7. The CDR3 has 15 residues. CDR3 region: CASSLMGGLAGQQFF. In nucleotides, the CDR3 is TGTGCCAGCAGCTTAATGGGAGGACTAGCGGGCCAGCAGTTCTTC. Looking up the rest from reference TRBV7-3 and TRBJ2-1 gives the full variable domain: GAGVSQTPSNKVTEKGKYVELRCDPISGHTALYWYRQSLGQGPEFLIYFQGTGAADDSGLPNDRFFAVRPEGSVSTLKIQRTERGDSAVYLCASSLMGGLAGQQFFGPGTRLTVL.

The gene calls are TRBV6-5 and TRBJ2-7; 9 bases fit TRBD2. CDR3 size: 15 residues. The germline V gene encodes CDR1 MNHEY and CDR2 SVGAGI. J was trimmed by 3 bases and V by 0 bases; bases with no gene match: 3. This chain's CDR3 is CASSYSSGRIYEQYF. In nucleotides, the CDR3 is TGTGCCAGCAGTTACTCTAGCGGGAGAATCTACGAGCAGTACTTC.

This chain connects TRBV5-4 to TRBJ2-3; tentatively, D is TRBD2 (7 bases). This CDR3 is built from 15 residues. V lost 4 bases, J lost 0 bases, and 12 bases lay in between. Looked up from germline, CDR1 is SGHNT and CDR2 is YYREEE (reference sequence). The CDR3, as DNA: TGTGCCAGCAGCCCGGGGGGCAGTAGCACAGATACGCAGTATTTT. Protein sequence: CASSPGGSSTDTQYF.